The T cell receptor beta chain under discussion was sequenced for a study of T cells in Graves' hyperthyroidism and ophthalmopathy. Only a few counts were recorded for this clonotype. It was RNA transcripts that yielded the amplified TCR beta CDR3 regions. In the first-round RT-PCR of the TCR CDR3, the HTBI primer set was used. TCRdb reprocessed the multiplex PCR reads via MiXCR and lists one record per CDR3 protein. The sample lists hundreds of thousands of distinct CDR3 sequences, under 20% occurring once. This CDR3 spans 13 amino acids. V was clipped by 5 bases and J by 4 bases, with 11 bases between them. The germline gives CDR1 SGHTA, CDR2 FQGTGA.

Sequencing was carried out using blood. The clonotype was recovered from a woman in her 30s with Graves' hyperthyroidism. The V and J genes are TRBV7-3 and TRBJ1-1; tentatively, D is TRBD1 (6 bases). CDR3 residues: CASSGGRTTEAFF. Written as DNA, the CDR3 is TGTGCCAGCAGCGGGGGGCGGACCACTGAAGCTTTCTTT.